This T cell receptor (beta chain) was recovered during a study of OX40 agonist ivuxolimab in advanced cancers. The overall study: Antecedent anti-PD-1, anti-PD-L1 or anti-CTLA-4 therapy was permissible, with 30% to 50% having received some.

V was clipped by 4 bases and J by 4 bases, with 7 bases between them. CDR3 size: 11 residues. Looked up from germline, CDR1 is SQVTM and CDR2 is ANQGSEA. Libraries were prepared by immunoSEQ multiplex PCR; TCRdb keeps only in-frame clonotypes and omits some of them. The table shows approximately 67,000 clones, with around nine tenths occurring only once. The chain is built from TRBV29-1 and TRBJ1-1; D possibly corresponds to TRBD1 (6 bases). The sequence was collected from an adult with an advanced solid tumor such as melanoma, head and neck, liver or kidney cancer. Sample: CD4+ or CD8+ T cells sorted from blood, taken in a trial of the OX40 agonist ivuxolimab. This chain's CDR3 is CSVGGGTEAFF. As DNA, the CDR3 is TGCAGCGTTGGAGGGGGCACTGAAGCTTTCTTT.